The 22 T cell receptor beta chains in this list originate from one sample, sequenced in a study of tumor-infiltrating lymphocytes in primary liver carcinoma (dated by TCRdb to 2015 to 2018). Instrument on record: Illumina HiSeq 2500. Using a constant-region primer and ProtoScript II reverse transcriptase, TCRbeta-specific cDNA was reverse-transcribed from about 460 ng total RNA. Three nested multiplex PCR rounds, following a slightly modified ARM-PCR procedure, were used to build the TCRbeta libraries. The first two PCR rounds used multiplex TRBV1-TRBV30 forward primers with a Cbeta reverse primer, each for 10 cycles. TCRdb trimmed the raw reads at Q25, called clones with MiXCR and kept productive beta chains. CDR3 protein duplicates are merged, each entry listing the most common genes and DNA. Recorded for this sample are just under 95,000 distinct CDR3 sequences; less than 75% of them occurred a single time. Of the sample, around 26% falls within the top ten clones.

Total RNA and DNA were co-extracted from around 18-30 mg of bulk tissue with the AllPrep DNA/RNA mini kit, without cell sorting. Sequencing was carried out using tumor-adjacent normal liver tissue. The source is a man in his forties with primary liver carcinoma and hepatitis B virus infection.

A note on this clonotype: Relative to the germline gene, one junction end is altered; a read error may explain this. The chain couples TRBV5-4 to TRBJ2-1, with D possibly matching TRBD2 (5 bases). The CDR3 consists of 15 residues. CDR1 SGHNT and CDR2 YYREEE come from the germline V gene (reference sequence). This chain's CDR3 is CTSSAGYSSYNEQFF. For the CDR3, the DNA is TGCACCAGTAGCGCCGGTTACAGCTCCTACAATGAGCAGTTCTTC.

Remarks on this clonotype: Relative to the germline gene, one junction end is altered; a read error may explain this. The V call is TRBV11-2, the J call TRBJ2-7, with D tentatively TRBD1 (6 bases). Germline V gives CDR1 SGHAT, CDR2 FQNNGV. This CDR3 has 14 amino acids. The CDR3 DNA reads TGTGCCAACAGCTTCAAGGGACATATCTACGTGCAGTACTTC. This sequence encodes CANSFKGHIYVQYF.

The genes are TRBV7-9 and TRBJ2-7; the D is unclear. Trimming cost V 4 bases and J 6 bases, with 7 bases left between them. The length of the CDR3 is 11 residues. Germline CDR1 is SEHNR and CDR2 is FQNEAQ (reference sequence). CDR3 DNA: TGTGCCAGCAGCTCGAGGAGCGAGCAGTACTTC. Translating it yields CASSSRSEQYF.

The chain carries TRBV19 and TRBJ2-1; 8 bases are a match to TRBD1. This CDR3 has 15 amino acids. Trimming took 6 bases from V and 4 from J; bases not matched to a gene: 8. Germline CDR1 is LNHDA and CDR2 is SQIVND (reference sequence). The CDR3 loop is CASSPTGGGYNEQFF. CDR3 in DNA: TGTGCCAGTAGCCCTACAGGGGGAGGTTACAATGAGCAGTTCTTC.

This clonotype was found many times. The chain joins TRBV4-1 to TRBJ2-7, with 7 bases identical to TRBD1. The CDR3 loop spans 16 amino acids. Germline-derived CDR1 and CDR2 are MGHRA and YSYEKL. V was clipped by 6 bases and J by 3 bases; unmatched bases: 14. The CDR3 loop reads CASSLSSGGRSYEQYF. The CDR3 DNA is TGCGCCAGCAGTCTTTCTTCAGGGGGAAGAAGCTACGAGCAGTACTTC.

A note on this clonotype: An end of the junction differs from the germline gene, which may be a read error. The rearrangement joins TRBV29-1 to TRBJ2-3; the D gene is possibly TRBD1 (6 bases). The CDR3 contains 13 residues. CDR1 SQVTM and CDR2 ANQGSEA come from the germline V gene. CDR3 region: CSLDSRQADTQYF. In DNA form, the CDR3 reads TGCAGCCTTGACTCAAGACAGGCAGATACGCAGTATTTT.

This chain connects TRBV11-2 to TRBJ2-7; possible D gene TRBD2, 5 bases. The CDR3 totals 15 residues. In germline, CDR1 is SGHAT, CDR2 FQNNGV. Trimming removed 0 bases from V and 3 bases from J, with 12 bases in between. The CDR3 DNA reads as TGTGCCAGCAGCTTAGATCTCGGGGTTATCTACGAGCAGTACTTC. Translating gives CASSLDLGVIYEQYF.

The V call is TRBV29-1, the J call TRBJ2-2; no clear D gene. Per the germline V gene, CDR1 is SQVTM and CDR2 is ANQGSEA. The CDR3 has 14 residues. Trimming shortened V by 3 bases and J by 0 bases, and 8 bases separated the two germline ends. The CDR3: CSVDDVSNTGELFF. The CDR3 DNA sequence: TGCAGCGTTGATGATGTATCGAACACCGGGGAGCTGTTTTTT.

On this clonotype itself: One end of the junction does not line up with germline, which may come from a read error. The rearrangement uses TRBV11-2 and TRBJ2-3; perhaps TRBD2 as D (6 bases). The germline CDR1 and CDR2 sequences are SGHAT and FQNNGV. The CDR3 consists of 15 residues. The CDR3 nucleotides are TGCGCCAGCAGCTTAGGCGGGGCAAGCACAGATATGCAGTATTTT. It specifies CASSLGGASTDMQYF. Filled out from reference TRBV11-2 and TRBJ2-3, the complete variable domain reads EAGVAQSPRYKIIEKRQSVAFWCNPISGHATLYWYQQILGQGPKLLIQFQNNGVVDDSQLPKDRFSAERLKGVDSTLKIQPAKLEDSAVYLCASSLGGASTDMQYFGPGTRLTVL.

Regarding this clonotype: A much larger clone differs by one base, so this may be a read error. This chain uses TRBV5-5 with TRBJ2-1; unclear D gene. The germline gives CDR1 SGHKS, CDR2 YYEKEE (reference sequence). This CDR3 contains 13 residues. The CDR3 DNA follows: TGTGCCAGCAGCCCCCTCGACGAGCATGATCAGTTCTTC. Protein product: CASSPLDEHDQFF.

Comment on this clonotype: A much more abundant neighbour one base away suggests this may be a read error. The chain carries TRBV5-4 and TRBJ2-2; unclear D gene. Germline V gene lookup returns CDR1 SGHNT and CDR2 YYREEE (reference sequence). This CDR3 is built from 13 residues. The CDR3 here is CVSSLTYTGELFF. The CDR3 nucleotides read TGTGTCAGCAGCCTCACTTACACCGGGGAGCTGTTTTTT.

About this clonotype: A read error is likely, as this CDR3 ends without the conserved phenylalanine or tryptophan. The V gene is TRBV29-1, the J gene TRBJ2-1, with D possibly matching TRBD2 (5 bases). V was pared by 0 bases and J by 8 bases, with 20 bases between. The CDR3 length is 16 residues. CDR1 is SQVTM and CDR2 is ANQGSEA in the germline V gene. CDR3: CSVEDRMRTAGDEQFY. The CDR3 DNA reads as TGCAGCGTTGAAGATCGGATGCGAACGGCGGGCGATGAGCAGTTCTAC.

Remarks on this clonotype: Compared with germline, one end of the junction differs, possibly owing to a read error. The chain joins TRBV13 to TRBJ2-1, with D hard to call. Germline lookup yields CDR1 PRHDT and CDR2 FYEKMQ (reference sequence). CDR3 length equals 11 residues. The CDR3 region has the DNA TGTGCCAGAAGCTCAATAAATGAGCAGTTCTTC. This translates into CARSSINEQFF.

In the case of this clonotype: The junction does not match germline at one end; this may be a read error. This sequence joins TRBV27 and TRBJ2-4; D gene uncertain. The CDR3 sequence is 14 residues long. From germline, CDR1 is MNHEY and CDR2 SMNVEV (reference sequence). In DNA, the CDR3 is TGTGCAAGCACAAGCGTTATAGCCAAAAACATTCAGTACTTC. It is translated as CASTSVIAKNIQYF.

On this clonotype: Germline and junction disagree at one end, which may indicate a read error. V gene TRBV24-1 combines with J gene TRBJ2-2, with TRBD1 identical over 8 bases. CDR1 is KGHDR and CDR2 is SFDVKD in the germline V gene. The CDR3 extends over 16 amino acids. CDR3 sequence: CATSDQRQGAIGGLFF. The CDR3 DNA follows: TGTGCCACCAGTGACCAGAGGCAGGGGGCGATCGGGGGGCTGTTTTTT.

J is TRBJ1-1 and V is TRBV25-1; TRBD1 matches at 7 bases. Germline lookup yields CDR1 MGHDK and CDR2 SYGVNS. CDR3 size: 14 residues. The J segment lost 7 bases and the V segment lost 3 bases, leaving 8 bases of the junction unmatched. CDR3 amino acids: CASSDWTGSIEAFF. CDR3 coding DNA: TGTGCCAGCAGTGACTGGACAGGCAGCATTGAAGCTTTCTTT.

The sample holds many counts of this clonotype. This rearrangement joins TRBV6-5 to TRBJ2-3, with 11 positions matching TRBD2. This CDR3 is 17 amino acids long. CDR1 is MNHEY and CDR2 is SVGAGI in the germline V gene. V dropped 5 bases and J dropped 6; count of bases not matched to a gene: 13. The CDR3 bases are TGTGCCAGCAGTCTCTCTCTACTAGCGGGAGAAGATGATACGCAGTATTTT. Amino acid sequence: CASSLSLLAGEDDTQYF.

There are many counts of this clonotype. V usage is TRBV12-3 or TRBV12-4 and J usage is TRBJ1-5, with D possibly TRBD1 on 6 matching bases. The CDR3 has 14 residues. The V gene lost 2 bases and the J gene lost 5 bases, with 10 bases spanning the gap. Written as DNA, the CDR3 is TGTGCCAGCAGTTTACAGGGGACTGATCAGCCCCAGCATTTT. Translated, it gives CASSLQGTDQPQHF.

This clonotype appeared a single time. At one end, the junction sequence differs from germline, possibly due to a read error. The chain is built from TRBV12-3 or TRBV12-4 and TRBJ1-1; D gene ambiguous. The length of the CDR3 is 12 residues. The CDR3 loop reads CASTMHNTEAFF. The DNA for the CDR3 is TGTGCTAGCACGATGCACAACACTGAAGCTTTCTTT.

A remark on this clonotype: A junction boundary mismatches the germline segment, possibly from a read error. This chain connects TRBV6-1 to TRBJ1-5, with TRBD1 as a possible D gene (5 bases). Germline loops: CDR1 MNHNS, CDR2 SASEGT. There are 16 residues in the CDR3. The CDR3 loop reads CASSEGQGVGNQPQHF. The CDR3 coding sequence is TGTGCCAGTAGTGAAGGGCAAGGGGTCGGCAATCAGCCCCAGCATTTT.

Worth noting for this clonotype: The conserved phenylalanine or tryptophan is not found at the CDR3 terminus, so this likely reflects a read error. The V call is TRBV6-1, the J call TRBJ2-3; no firm D call. This CDR3 has 14 amino acids. In germline, CDR1 is MNHNS, CDR2 SASEGT. Deletions cut 6 bases from V and 4 bases from J, with 14 bases between. CDR3 DNA: TGTGCCAGCAGCCTCCGACGGGTTTCAGATACGCAGTATATT. This gives the protein CASSLRRVSDTQYI.

This clonotype came up many times. In DNA, the CDR3 is TGTGCCAGCAGTTTTCAATTAGGGGGGGAGACCCAGTACTTC. This encodes CASSFQLGGETQYF. The chain combines TRBV6-5 with TRBJ2-5; the D call may be TRBD1 or TRBD2 (6 bases each). V lost 4 bases and J lost 5, with 14 bases in between. Germline assignment: CDR1 MNHEY and CDR2 SVGAGI. The CDR3 consists of 14 residues.